Following are 8 T cell receptor beta chains from one sample sequenced in a study of cytomegalovirus exposure and HLA in healthy donors. Vbeta (60) and Jbeta (13) primers were used in the PCR. Libraries were prepared by immunoSEQ multiplex PCR; TCRdb keeps only in-frame clonotypes and omits some of them. The sample contains approximately 100,000 clones, 79% of which appear only once. The specimen was PBMCs. The receptors shown here come from a female donor in good health and CMV-seropositive.

J is TRBJ1-5 and V is TRBV2, with no clear D. The germline CDR1 and CDR2 sequences are SNHLY and FYNNEI. The V end was cut by 4 bases, the J end by 1 base, with 11 bases between. This CDR3 has 15 residues. CDR3 sequence reads: CASSGSGLSNQPQHF. CDR3 in DNA: TGTGCCAGCAGTGGGTCGGGTTTAAGCAATCAGCCCCAGCATTTT.

The chain carries TRBV29-1 and TRBJ2-2, with D uncertain. This CDR3 has 13 residues. Germline-derived CDR1 and CDR2 are SQVTM and ANQGSEA. V dropped 6 bases and J dropped 2 bases, with 10 bases sitting between them. The CDR3 loop reads CSVATLNTGELFF. As DNA, the CDR3 is TGCAGCGTCGCAACACTAAACACCGGGGAGCTGTTTTTT.

The genes are TRBV7-9 and TRBJ2-7, with a possible D match to TRBD2 (5 bases). Germline loops: CDR1 SEHNR, CDR2 FQNEAQ (reference sequence). The CDR3 consists of 15 residues. V was clipped by 2 bases and J by 6 bases, with 17 bases between them. The DNA of the CDR3 is TGTGCCAGCAGCTTAATCCCCTCGGGGAGTCCCGAGCAGTACTTC. It specifies CASSLIPSGSPEQYF. Full variable domain (missing parts from reference TRBV7-9 and TRBJ2-7): DTGVSQNPRHKITKRGQNVTFRCDPISEHNRLYWYRQTLGQGPEFLTYFQNEAQLEKSRLLSDRFSAERPKGSFSTLEIQRTEQGDSAMYLCASSLIPSGSPEQYFGPGTRLTVT.

CDR3 sequence (DNA): TGTGCCAGCAGTTTGCGGCAGGGTGGGAGGGGTGAGCAGTTCTTC. This sequence encodes CASSLRQGGRGEQFF. V and J are TRBV28 and TRBJ2-1; 7 bases fit TRBD2. Germline lookup yields CDR1 MDHEN and CDR2 SYDVKM. The CDR3 runs 15 residues. Trimming took 3 bases from V and 9 from J; bases not matched to a gene: 11.

This clone was detected only a few times. This chain uses TRBV5-1 with TRBJ2-3; D is possibly TRBD2 (5 bases). V dropped 0 bases and J dropped 4 bases, with 9 bases sitting between them. The germline gives CDR1 SGHRS, CDR2 YFSETQ. This CDR3 is built from 14 residues. The DNA for the CDR3 is TGCGCCAGCAGCTTGGGAGGGTTCCCAGATACGCAGTATTTT. Translated, it gives CASSLGGFPDTQYF. Filled out from reference TRBV5-1 and TRBJ2-3, the complete variable domain reads KAGVTQTPRYLIKTRGQQVTLSCSPISGHRSVSWYQQTPGQGLQFLFEYFSETQRNKGNFPGRFSGRQFSNSRSEMNVSTLELGDSALYLCASSLGGFPDTQYFGPGTRLTVL.

The gene calls are TRBV10-3 and TRBJ1-3; 7 bases are a match to TRBD1. V shed 3 bases, J shed 6 bases, and the junction held 8 bases outside the gene matches. From germline, CDR1 is ENHRY and CDR2 SYGVKD. The CDR3 loop spans 15 amino acids. The CDR3 region has the DNA TGTGCCATCAGTGACCCGGCGAGGGGGCTAAACACCATATATTTT. Encoded protein: CAISDPARGLNTIYF.

This chain links TRBV7-9 with TRBJ2-2; TRBD2 matches at 9 bases. The CDR3 totals 16 residues. Germline-derived CDR1 and CDR2 are SEHNR and FQNEAQ (reference sequence). J was trimmed by 4 bases and V by 4 bases; bases with no gene match: 7. CDR3: CASSSEGRGGTGELFF. In DNA form, the CDR3 reads TGTGCCAGCAGCTCCGAGGGGCGGGGGGGCACCGGGGAGCTGTTTTTT.

The genes are TRBV5-1 and TRBJ2-3, with TRBD2 matching 11 bases. The CDR3 consists of 16 residues. Germline V gene data show CDR1 as SGHRS and CDR2 as YFSETQ. Trimming took 7 bases from V and 0 from J; bases not matched to a gene: 7. For the CDR3, the DNA is TGCGCCAGCCCACCACTAGCGGGGGCTAGCACAGATACGCAGTATTTT. This encodes CASPPLAGASTDTQYF.